This is a list of T cell receptor beta chains from one sample in a study of blood T cells in healthy people across ages. A single record per CDR3 protein comes from TCRdb applying MiXCR to the 5' RACE reads. The data contain some 1.4 million distinct CDR3 sequences, about 40% of them seen just once; the ten biggest clones take up 7.9%. Material: blood. These receptors were taken from a woman under 30 in good health. Both conserved end residues are part of each CDR3. Fields, in order: clone size, D gene, V gene, J gene, CDR3 DNA, CDR3 protein. A D gene is named only where the DNA matches it firmly. Rows may omit the clone size; those that give it use once, few, many or a size class.

clone size: NA; D gene: NA; V gene: TRBV7-2; J gene: TRBJ2-5; CDR3 DNA: TGTGCCAGCAGCTTTGCCATCGACCAGACCCAGTACTTC; CDR3 protein: CASSFAIDQTQYF
clone size: NA; D gene: TRBD1; V gene: TRBV7-2; J gene: TRBJ2-3; CDR3 DNA: TGTGCCAGCAGCGGATACTTCGGACAGGGGGCAACAGATACGCAGTATTTT; CDR3 protein: CASSGYFGQGATDTQYF
clone size: NA; D gene: TRBD1; V gene: TRBV12-3/TRBV12-4; J gene: TRBJ1-5; CDR3 DNA: TGTGCCAGCAGTATACAGACAGGGGGCGGAAGCCAGCCCCAGCATTTT; CDR3 protein: CASSIQTGGGSQPQHF
clone size: once; D gene: NA; V gene: TRBV27; J gene: TRBJ1-4; CDR3 DNA: TGTGCCAGCAGGGAATGGGGGGCTCCTAATGAAAAACTGTTTTTT; CDR3 protein: CASREWGAPNEKLFF
clone size: NA; D gene: NA; V gene: TRBV5-5; J gene: TRBJ2-5; CDR3 DNA: TGTGCCAGCAGCTATCCCCTACAGCGACGGACACAAGAGACCCAGTACTTC; CDR3 protein: CASSYPLQRRTQETQYF
clone size: once; D gene: TRBD2; V gene: TRBV5-4; J gene: TRBJ2-1; CDR3 DNA: TGTGCCTGCAGCTTGGAGGGTGTTCCTAGCGGGAGGGGTACGGAGTTCTTC; CDR3 protein: CACSLEGVPSGRGTEFF
clone size: few; D gene: TRBD1; V gene: TRBV6-1; J gene: TRBJ1-1; CDR3 DNA: TGTGCCAGCAGTGAATTGCGGGCAGGGGGCCCTGAAGCTTTCTTT; CDR3 protein: CASSELRAGGPEAFF
clone size: NA; D gene: TRBD2; V gene: TRBV20-1; J gene: TRBJ2-1; CDR3 DNA: TGCAGTGCCTCAAAGGGACTAGCGGGAGTCAACGAGCAGTTCTTC; CDR3 protein: CSASKGLAGVNEQFF
clone size: NA; D gene: NA; V gene: TRBV24-1; J gene: TRBJ2-6; CDR3 DNA: TGTGCCACCAGTGACTCGGGTCGAAGCTCTGGGGCCAACGTCCTGACTTTC; CDR3 protein: CATSDSGRSSGANVLTF
clone size: few; D gene: TRBD2; V gene: TRBV2; J gene: TRBJ2-5; CDR3 DNA: TGTGCCAGCAAAGTGACTAGCGGGGAACAAGAGACCCAGTACTTC; CDR3 protein: CASKVTSGEQETQYF
clone size: few; D gene: NA; V gene: TRBV3-1; J gene: TRBJ1-2; CDR3 DNA: TGTGCCAGCAGCCCCGGTACTAAGGCGAACTATGGCTACACCTTC; CDR3 protein: CASSPGTKANYGYTF
clone size: NA; D gene: NA; V gene: TRBV20-1; J gene: TRBJ2-3; CDR3 DNA: TGCAGCGCCTCGGCGGTGGACCCTAATTACAATCCAAGGATACCTCGTTATACGCAGTATTTT; CDR3 protein: CSASAVDPNYNPRIPRYTQYF
clone size: few; D gene: NA; V gene: TRBV5-1; J gene: TRBJ2-6; CDR3 DNA: TGCGCCAGCAGTAGTTATGACGGAGTCTCTGGGGCCAACGTCCTGACTTTC; CDR3 protein: CASSSYDGVSGANVLTF
clone size: NA; D gene: NA; V gene: TRBV7-8; J gene: TRBJ1-1; CDR3 DNA: TGTGCCAGCAGCTTAGCGAACCCGGGACTTTTGAACACTGAAGCTTTCTTT; CDR3 protein: CASSLANPGLLNTEAFF
clone size: few; D gene: NA; V gene: TRBV15; J gene: TRBJ2-1; CDR3 DNA: TGTGCCACCAGCAGAGGGGAGGGGGCACCCTACAATGAGCAGTTCTTC; CDR3 protein: CATSRGEGAPYNEQFF
clone size: NA; D gene: TRBD1; V gene: TRBV6-1; J gene: TRBJ1-2; CDR3 DNA: TGTGCCAGCAGCGGAGCCAGGACAGGTTTTCCCTATGGCTACACCTTC; CDR3 protein: CASSGARTGFPYGYTF
clone size: few; D gene: NA; V gene: TRBV6-5; J gene: TRBJ2-7; CDR3 DNA: TGTGCCAGCAGCAAAGGAGACAGCTCCTACGAGCAGTACTTC; CDR3 protein: CASSKGDSSYEQYF
clone size: few; D gene: TRBD1; V gene: TRBV10-2; J gene: TRBJ2-6; CDR3 DNA: TGCGCCACCTTGGGGGACAGGGTAGACTCTGGGGCCAACGTCCTGACTTTC; CDR3 protein: CATLGDRVDSGANVLTF
clone size: once; D gene: NA; V gene: TRBV11-1; J gene: TRBJ2-7; CDR3 DNA: TGTGCCAGCAGCTTCAGTAGCTCCTACAATGAGCAGTACTTC; CDR3 protein: CASSFSSSYNEQYF
clone size: NA; D gene: NA; V gene: TRBV7-9; J gene: TRBJ2-3; CDR3 DNA: TGTGCCACCCCGGAGAGGCCAGATACGCAGTATTTT; CDR3 protein: CATPERPDTQYF
clone size: few; D gene: TRBD2; V gene: TRBV30; J gene: TRBJ2-3; CDR3 DNA: TGTGCCTGGAGTGCGATAGGACTAGGAGTCCCAGATACGCAGTATTTT; CDR3 protein: CAWSAIGLGVPDTQYF
clone size: few; D gene: NA; V gene: TRBV2; J gene: TRBJ1-6; CDR3 DNA: TGTGCCAGCAGCGTTTCCAAAGGGGTTAAGAATTCACCCCTCCACTTT; CDR3 protein: CASSVSKGVKNSPLHF
clone size: NA; D gene: NA; V gene: TRBV4-2; J gene: TRBJ1-4; CDR3 DNA: TGTGCCAGCAGCCCCGCCCGGGGTCAGAGCCTTGCAACTAATGAAAAACTGTTTTTT; CDR3 protein: CASSPARGQSLATNEKLFF
clone size: few; D gene: NA; V gene: TRBV10-3; J gene: TRBJ2-5; CDR3 DNA: TGTGCCATCAGTGAGTCGACTCCCGGGGGGCACCAAGAGACCCAGTACTTC; CDR3 protein: CAISESTPGGHQETQYF
clone size: few; D gene: TRBD1; V gene: TRBV29-1; J gene: TRBJ1-5; CDR3 DNA: TGCAGCGTGGTATCCGGGACAGGGGATCAGCCCCAGCATTTT; CDR3 protein: CSVVSGTGDQPQHF
clone size: NA; D gene: NA; V gene: TRBV6-5; J gene: TRBJ2-6; CDR3 DNA: TGTGCCGGCAAGAGGGGGAAGGCAGCTGGGGCCAACGTCCTGACTTTC; CDR3 protein: CAGKRGKAAGANVLTF
clone size: NA; D gene: NA; V gene: TRBV3-1; J gene: TRBJ2-7; CDR3 DNA: TGTGCCAGACGGATTGGCGAGCAGTACTTC; CDR3 protein: CARRIGEQYF
clone size: NA; D gene: TRBD1; V gene: TRBV20-1; J gene: TRBJ1-5; CDR3 DNA: TGCAGTGCTAGTCCGGGACAGCTCAATCAGCCCCAGCATTTT; CDR3 protein: CSASPGQLNQPQHF
clone size: NA; D gene: NA; V gene: TRBV12-3/TRBV12-4; J gene: TRBJ1-1; CDR3 DNA: TGTGCCAGCAGTTTGGTGGCAGGGGACTGGGCTGAAGCTTTCTTT; CDR3 protein: CASSLVAGDWAEAFF
clone size: few; D gene: TRBD1; V gene: TRBV12-3/TRBV12-4; J gene: TRBJ2-7; CDR3 DNA: TGTGCCAGCAGTGACAGGGTGGATGAGCAGTACTTC; CDR3 protein: CASSDRVDEQYF
clone size: NA; D gene: TRBD2; V gene: TRBV11-2; J gene: TRBJ2-3; CDR3 DNA: TGTGCCAGCAGCAGCCCTTCTAGCGGGAACACAGATACGCAGTATTTT; CDR3 protein: CASSSPSSGNTDTQYF
clone size: NA; D gene: TRBD1; V gene: TRBV7-2; J gene: TRBJ1-2; CDR3 DNA: TGTGCCAGCAACTTAGGTGGACAGGGGGTAGGCTACACCTTC; CDR3 protein: CASNLGGQGVGYTF